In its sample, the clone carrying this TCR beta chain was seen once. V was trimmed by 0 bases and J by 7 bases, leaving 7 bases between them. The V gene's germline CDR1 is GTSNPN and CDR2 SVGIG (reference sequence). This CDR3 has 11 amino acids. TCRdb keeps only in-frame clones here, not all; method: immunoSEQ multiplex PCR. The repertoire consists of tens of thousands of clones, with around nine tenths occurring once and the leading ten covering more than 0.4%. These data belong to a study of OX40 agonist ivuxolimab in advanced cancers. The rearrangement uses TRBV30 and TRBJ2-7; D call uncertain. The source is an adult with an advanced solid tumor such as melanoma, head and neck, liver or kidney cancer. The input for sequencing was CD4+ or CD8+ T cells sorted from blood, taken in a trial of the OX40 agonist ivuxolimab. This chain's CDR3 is CAWSVALEQYF. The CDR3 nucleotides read TGTGCCTGGAGTGTAGCGTTGGAGCAGTACTTC.